This is a list of T cell receptor beta chains from one sample in a study of T cell responses to AZD1222 COVID-19 vaccine. Method: immunoSEQ multiplex PCR; TCRdb's copy keeps in-frame clones and lacks some. The table has 150,000 to 200,000 clones, 90% to 95% seen once. The source was peripheral blood, collected on day 0 of AZD1222 vaccination. These receptors came from an adult in good health. CDR3s include the opening cysteine and the closing phenylalanine or tryptophan. Each record gives: D gene, clone size, CDR3 length, V gene, J gene, CDR3 DNA, CDR3 protein. A D gene is named only where the DNA matches it firmly. Clone size is shown for a subset of rows, as once, few, many or a class of expanded clone.

>-|-|16|TRBV5-4|TRBJ1-3
TGTGCCAGCAGCGGAGGACAAGGTCGCTCTGGAAACACCATATATTTT
CASSGGQGRSGNTIYF
>-|-|15|TRBV7-2|TRBJ1-5
TGTGCCAGCAGCTTAAAAGGGGACGGCAATCAGCCCCAGCATTTT
CASSLKGDGNQPQHF
>TRBD1|-|13|TRBV12-3/TRBV12-4|TRBJ2-3
TGTGCCAGCAGTGGGACAACAGGGGGAACGCAGTATTTT
CASSGTTGGTQYF
>-|-|15|TRBV5-1|TRBJ2-7
TGCGCCAGCAGCTTGGAGGGCACTATAACCTACGAGCAGTACTTC
CASSLEGTITYEQYF
>-|-|16|TRBV3-1/TRBV3-2|TRBJ1-4
TGTGCCAGCAGCCAAGTGCCCGGACTGCAAGATGAAAAACTGTTTTTT
CASSQVPGLQDEKLFF
>-|few|15|TRBV6-1|TRBJ2-2
TGTGCCAGCAGTGAAGAGGGACTGGTGGGCGGGGAGCTGTTTTTT
CASSEEGLVGGELFF
>-|-|12|TRBV28|TRBJ2-5
TGTGCCAGCACCCGGTCGGGGGAGACCCAGTACTTC
CASTRSGETQYF
>TRBD2|-|13|TRBV5-6|TRBJ2-1
TGTGCCAGCAGCCCGGGGACTAAGCATGAGCAGTTCTTC
CASSPGTKHEQFF
>-|once|13|TRBV9|TRBJ1-1
TGTGCCAGCAGCGAAAGTATGCTCACTGAAGCTTTCTTT
CASSESMLTEAFF
>-|-|19|TRBV4-3|TRBJ1-3
TGCGCCAGCAGCCAACACGTAGTGATACAGGTAGCCTCTGGAAACACCATATATTTT
CASSQHVVIQVASGNTIYF
>-|-|13|TRBV7-2|TRBJ2-7
TGTGCCAGCAGCTTAGTGTCCAGCTACGAGCAGTACTTC
CASSLVSSYEQYF
>-|-|16|TRBV6-6|TRBJ1-1
TGTGCCAGCAGTTACGGGGCAGGGGCAGCGAACACTGAAGCTTTCTTT
CASSYGAGAANTEAFF
>TRBD2|-|15|TRBV5-5|TRBJ2-7
TGTGCCAGCAGCTTTTTGTCAGCGGGAGGTCTCGAGCAGTACTTC
CASSFLSAGGLEQYF
>-|-|13|TRBV19|TRBJ1-1
TGTGCCAGTAGTATACAGTCTTACACTGAAGCTTTCTTT
CASSIQSYTEAFF
>TRBD1|-|15|TRBV29-1|TRBJ2-3
TGCAGCGTCAAAACGGGACAGGGGTTGACAGATACGCAGTATTTT
CSVKTGQGLTDTQYF
>-|-|15|TRBV30|TRBJ1-1
TGTGCCTGGAGTGTTCCCGGGACGGAATCTTTTGAAGCTTTCTTT
CAWSVPGTESFEAFF
>-|-|12|TRBV28|TRBJ1-6
TGTGCCAGCAGTTTAGGGGAGACAGCCCTCCACTTT
CASSLGETALHF
>TRBD2|-|18|TRBV2|TRBJ2-1
TGTGCCAGCAGTGAGAGACTAGCGGGAGGATTCGGCTACAATGAGCAGTTCTTC
CASSERLAGGFGYNEQFF
>-|-|12|TRBV28|TRBJ1-2
TGTGCCAGCAGTTTCTCCACAAATGGCTACACCTTC
CASSFSTNGYTF
>-|-|15|TRBV4-3|TRBJ2-3
TGCGCCAGCAGCCAAGATGTGGCGGGGTCAGATACGCAGTATTTT
CASSQDVAGSDTQYF
>-|-|15|TRBV5-6|TRBJ1-1
TGTGCCAGCACCCTTCCTAGCGGGGGGGCCACTGAAGCTTTCTTT
CASTLPSGGATEAFF
>-|-|14|TRBV29-1|TRBJ2-7
TGCAGCGCGGTCCCCGGGACGTCCACCTACGAGCAGTACTTC
CSAVPGTSTYEQYF
>TRBD1|-|16|TRBV13|TRBJ2-2
TGTGCCAGCAGGCCCCTAGGACAGGGCACCACCGGGGAGCTGTTTTTT
CASRPLGQGTTGELFF
>-|-|15|TRBV6-5|TRBJ2-7
TGTGCCAGCAGTTACTCGACTATGGATATCTACGAGCAGTACTTC
CASSYSTMDIYEQYF
>-|-|13|TRBV5-5|TRBJ2-4
TGTGCCAGCAGCTTTCCCGGAGTAGACATTCAGTACTTC
CASSFPGVDIQYF
>TRBD1|-|15|TRBV10-2|TRBJ2-2
TGCGCCAGCAGTGGGGGGACAGGGCGGACCGGGGAGCTGTTTTTT
CASSGGTGRTGELFF
>-|-|15|TRBV19|TRBJ1-2
TGTGCCAGTAGTATAGGGCCGGGCCAGAGCTATGGCTACACCTTC
CASSIGPGQSYGYTF
>TRBD2|-|17|TRBV19|TRBJ2-1
TGTGCCAGTAGTCTTAGGGGACGGACTAGGGGCAACAATGAGCAGTTCTTC
CASSLRGRTRGNNEQFF
>TRBD1|-|13|TRBV14|TRBJ1-2
TGTGCCAGCAGCTCGGACAGGAGGATAGGCTACACCTTC
CASSSDRRIGYTF
>-|-|14|TRBV10-1|TRBJ1-1
TGCGCCAGCAGTGAGCAGGGCCCCAACACTGAAGCTTTCTTT
CASSEQGPNTEAFF
>TRBD2|-|15|TRBV27|TRBJ2-7
TGTGCCAGCAGTGTTTTTAGCGGGAGCTCCTACGAGCAGTACTTC
CASSVFSGSSYEQYF
>-|-|15|TRBV3-1/TRBV3-2|TRBJ1-2
TGTGCCAGCAGCCAAGATTTAGATGGGGGTGGAGGCTACACCTTC
CASSQDLDGGGGYTF
>-|-|15|TRBV7-7|TRBJ1-3
TGTGCTAGCAGCCACGGCTTGGGATCAGGAAACACCATATATTTT
CASSHGLGSGNTIYF
>-|-|11|TRBV2|TRBJ1-6
TGTGCCAGCAGTACCCGACCGAATATTCGCTTT
CASSTRPNIRF
>-|-|12|TRBV7-9|TRBJ1-1
TGTGCCAGCAGTTATTCCGGGACAGAAGCTTTCTTT
CASSYSGTEAFF
>-|-|12|TRBV7-2|TRBJ2-1
TGTGCCAGCAGTCTGAACTACAATGAGCAGTTCTTC
CASSLNYNEQFF
>-|few|13|TRBV10-3|TRBJ1-1
TGTGCCATCAGGGGTCGGGGTGGCACTGAAGCTTTCTTT
CAIRGRGGTEAFF
>TRBD1|-|15|TRBV7-2|TRBJ2-2
TGTGCCAGCAGACCTACAGGGGCCGGCACCGGGGAGCTGTTTTTT
CASRPTGAGTGELFF
>TRBD1|-|14|TRBV5-4|TRBJ2-7
TGTGCCAGCAGCTTAGGACAGGGGAGGGACGAGCAGTACTTC
CASSLGQGRDEQYF
>TRBD1|-|14|TRBV19|TRBJ1-2
TGTGCCAGTAGTTCCGGGACAGACTCCCATGGCTACACCTTC
CASSSGTDSHGYTF
>-|-|12|TRBV6-5|TRBJ1-5
TGTGCCAGCCAGTATAGCAATCAGCCCCAGCATTTT
CASQYSNQPQHF